A single sample is the source of the 31 T cell receptor beta chains below, sequenced in a study of blood T cells in healthy people across ages. Next came a second PCR, run for about 7 to 12 cycles, which used a sample-barcoded 5' primer along with a J-beta primer mix. One entry per CDR3 protein, called by TCRdb with MiXCR from the 5' RACE reads. This table holds some 860,000 distinct CDR3 sequences, approximately 60% found once. Specimen: blood. The receptors here all came from a man aged 35 to 55 in good health.

The V and J genes are TRBV24-1 and TRBJ2-1; possibly TRBD1 or TRBD2 for D (5 bases each). The J call is in doubt because the DNA end fits TRBJ2-7 better. This CDR3 spans 17 amino acids. CDR1 is KGHDR and CDR2 is SFDVKD in the germline V gene. CDR3 sequence reads: CATSEVTGISRANEQYF. CDR3 DNA sequence: TGTGCCACCAGTGAGGTAACCGGGATCTCCAGGGCCAATGAGCAGTACTTC.

The J gene is TRBJ2-5, the V gene TRBV28, with D possibly being TRBD1 (6 bases). CDR3 length: 15 residues. The V end was cut by 5 bases, the J end by 5 bases, with 18 bases between. The germline V gene has CDR1 MDHEN and CDR2 SYDVKM. This chain's CDR3 is CASSINRAERETQYF. In DNA form, the CDR3 reads TGTGCCAGCAGTATAAACAGGGCCGAACGGGAGACCCAGTACTTC.

This rearrangement joins TRBV7-2 to TRBJ1-2; 7 bases line up with TRBD1. Germline assignment: CDR1 SGHTA and CDR2 FQGNSA. With 5 bases clipped from V and 4 bases from J, the junction kept 16 bases outside the gene matches. The CDR3 has 17 amino acids. CDR3 amino acids: CASSPINLQRDSYGYTF. The CDR3 DNA reads as TGTGCCAGCAGCCCCATCAATCTACAAAGGGACAGCTATGGCTACACCTTC.

The rearrangement links TRBV4-1 to TRBJ1-2, with 7 positions matching TRBD1. The CDR3 has 15 residues. The V gene end was trimmed by 0 bases and the J gene end by 7 bases; junction bases not matched to a gene: 8. CDR1 is MGHRA and CDR2 is YSYEKL in the germline V gene. CDR3 bases: TGCGCCAGCAGCCAAGAGGAGGGGGCGTTAAGTGGCTACACCTTC. Translating gives CASSQEEGALSGYTF.

The table lists this clonotype with a few counts. V and J are TRBV2 and TRBJ1-1; the D gene is possibly TRBD1 (5 bases). The germline V gene has CDR1 SNHLY and CDR2 FYNNEI. The CDR3 is 15 residues long. Between the trimmed V and J ends, which lost 6 bases and 4 bases, there was a span of 18 bases. For the CDR3, the DNA is TGTGCCAGCAGGCCTATGGGGGGGAGAGGCACTGAAGCTTTCTTT. Translation gives CASRPMGGRGTEAFF.

This clonotype has a count of ten or more. The V gene is TRBV6-4, the J gene TRBJ2-5, with D possibly TRBD1 on 6 matching bases. The CDR3 has 13 amino acids. Trimming removed 4 bases from V and 6 bases from J, with 12 bases in between. Germline CDR1 reads MRHNA; CDR2 reads SNTAGT. The CDR3 loop reads CASSAGAGKTQYF. The CDR3, as DNA: TGTGCCAGCAGTGCAGGGGCTGGGAAGACCCAGTACTTC.

The chain combines TRBV19 with TRBJ1-6, with D possibly TRBD1 on 6 matching bases. Per the germline V gene, CDR1 is LNHDA and CDR2 is SQIVND (reference sequence). V was pared by 7 bases and J by 6 bases, with 13 bases between. This CDR3 has 14 residues. CDR3 bases: TGTGCCAGTACCCAAGGACAGAGTAATTCACCCCTCCACTTT. Protein product: CASTQGQSNSPLHF. Complete variable domain (other parts from reference TRBV19 and TRBJ1-6): DGGITQSPKYLFRKEGQNVTLSCEQNLNHDAMYWYRQDPGQGLRLIYYSQIVNDFQKGDIAEGYSVSREKKESFPLTVTSAQKNPTAFYLCASTQGQSNSPLHFGNGTRLTVT.

The chain couples TRBV9 to TRBJ2-5; the match to TRBD1 covers 7 bases. V shed 0 bases and J 3 bases; nucleotides not matched to a gene: 8. Germline loops: CDR1 SGDLS, CDR2 YYNGEE. The length of the CDR3 is 16 residues. As DNA, the CDR3 is TGTGCCAGCAGCGTAGAGGCAGGGGGTCTCGAAGAGACCCAGTACTTC. The encoded protein is CASSVEAGGLEETQYF.

Note on this clonotype: A read error may be the cause here, since a much bigger clone is one base away. The V call is TRBV6-4, the J call TRBJ2-2, with TRBD2 matching over 7 bases. Germline lookup yields CDR1 MRHNA and CDR2 SNTAGT. J was trimmed by 7 bases and V by 0 bases; bases with no gene match: 2. This CDR3 spans 14 amino acids. CDR3: CASSDSTSVGELFF. The CDR3 coding sequence is TGTGCCAGCAGTGACTCTACTAGCGTCGGGGAGCTGTTTTTT.

This clonotype was counted only a few times. V and J are TRBV4-1 and TRBJ2-7; 7 bases match TRBD1. The V gene end was trimmed by 1 base and the J gene end by 6 bases; junction bases not matched to a gene: 9. The CDR3 spans 15 residues. Germline CDR1 reads MGHRA; CDR2 reads YSYEKL. This chain's CDR3 is CASSQGRQGEGEQYF. CDR3 nucleotides: TGCGCCAGCAGCCAAGGGAGACAGGGAGAGGGCGAGCAGTACTTC.

There are a few counts of this clonotype. This sequence joins TRBV9 and TRBJ2-5; 10 nucleotides match TRBD2. Per the germline V gene, CDR1 is SGDLS and CDR2 is YYNGEE. J gave up 1 base and V 4 bases, and 10 bases lay outside the gene matches. This CDR3 comprises 17 residues. The CDR3 DNA sequence: TGTGCCAGCAGCCCGCTCCCTAGCGGGAGTGCCCAAGAGACCCAGTACTTC. Amino acid sequence: CASSPLPSGSAQETQYF.

V and J are TRBV7-3 and TRBJ2-1; TRBD2 matches at 8 bases. Germline trimming cut 0 bases from V and 2 bases from J; bases unmatched to any gene: 6. Germline V gene sequence: CDR1 SGHTA, CDR2 FQGTGA. The CDR3 covers 17 residues. The CDR3 coding sequence is TGTGCCAGCAGCTTAACGGGGAGGCGGGGGGCCTACAATGAGCAGTTCTTC. The encoded protein is CASSLTGRRGAYNEQFF.

The V call is TRBV20-1, the J call TRBJ2-4; 12 bases line up with TRBD2. With V trimmed by 4 bases and J by 7 bases, 11 bases remained unmatched. Germline CDR1 is DFQATT and CDR2 is SNEGSKA (reference sequence). This CDR3 has 16 residues. In DNA, the CDR3 is TGCAGTGCTAAAAGGCTAGCGGGGGGGGAGTGGAACATTCAGTACTTC. It translates to CSAKRLAGGEWNIQYF.

The rearrangement uses TRBV6-1 and TRBJ2-7; 14 bases agree with TRBD2. Germline CDR1 reads MNHNS; CDR2 reads SASEGT. V lost 4 bases to trimming and J lost 0 bases; unmatched junction nucleotides: 5. The CDR3 has 17 residues. CDR3 sequence reads: CASSAKGLAGDSYEQYF. The CDR3 DNA follows: TGTGCCAGCAGTGCTAAGGGACTAGCGGGAGACTCCTACGAGCAGTACTTC.

The chain links TRBV5-1 to TRBJ1-4; the D gene is possibly TRBD1 (5 bases). The CDR3 spans 17 residues. With 0 bases removed from V and 0 bases from J, the gap between germline ends came to 12 bases. The germline CDR1 and CDR2 sequences are SGHRS and YFSETQ. CDR3: CASSLEGLPSTNEKLFF. In nucleotides, the CDR3 is TGCGCCAGCAGCTTGGAGGGACTCCCTTCAACTAATGAAAAACTGTTTTTT.

The rearrangement joins TRBV28 to TRBJ1-1, with 8 bases lining up with TRBD1. Germline V gene lookup returns CDR1 MDHEN and CDR2 SYDVKM. Trimming cost V 6 bases and J 5 bases; bases outside gene matches: 8. This CDR3 spans 14 amino acids. Written as DNA, the CDR3 is TGTGCCAGCAGCCAGGGACAGGTTGTAACTGAAGCTTTCTTT. Amino acid sequence: CASSQGQVVTEAFF.

V usage is TRBV4-2 and J usage is TRBJ2-2; D may be TRBD2 (6 bases). Germline loops: CDR1 LGHNA, CDR2 YNFKEQ. The CDR3 spans 18 residues. V was cut by 0 bases and J by 4 bases, with 18 bases left in between. The CDR3 protein is CASSQDSGIRRGTGELFF. The CDR3 coding sequence is TGTGCCAGCAGCCAAGATTCAGGGATACGGAGGGGCACCGGGGAGCTGTTTTTT.

This clonotype occurred a few times. The rearrangement joins TRBV28 to TRBJ2-3, with TRBD1 identical over 7 bases. V lost 8 bases to trimming and J lost 1 base; unmatched junction nucleotides: 6. Germline-derived CDR1 and CDR2 are MDHEN and SYDVKM. The CDR3 consists of 14 residues. The CDR3 region is CASVDRAGTDTQYF. The CDR3 DNA reads TGTGCCAGCGTCGACAGGGCCGGCACAGATACGCAGTATTTT.

The V call is TRBV11-2, the J call TRBJ2-4; perhaps TRBD2 as D (6 bases). The CDR3 has 17 residues. Germline CDR1 and CDR2: SGHAT and FQNNGV. The V end lost 5 bases, the J end lost 7 bases, and 24 bases lay between the germline ends. In DNA form, the CDR3 reads TGTGCCAGCAGCCCAGGGAGGAGAGCTGGTCATAGTAACATTCAGTACTTC. As protein: CASSPGRRAGHSNIQYF.

This chain uses TRBV4-1 with TRBJ1-4; D is unresolved. V lost 4 bases and J 0 bases, leaving 6 bases between the germline ends. Looked up from germline, CDR1 is MGHRA and CDR2 is YSYEKL. CDR3 size: 14 residues. The CDR3: CASSLDPTNEKLFF. The CDR3 DNA reads TGCGCCAGCAGCCTGGACCCAACTAATGAAAAACTGTTTTTT.

In DNA form, the CDR3 reads TGCGCCAGCAGACCTGAAGCGGGGGTCTCCTACAATGAGCAGTTCTTC. As protein: CASRPEAGVSYNEQFF. J is TRBJ2-1 and V is TRBV5-1; TRBD2 aligns across 8 bases. CDR3 length equals 16 residues. Germline V lookup: CDR1 SGHRS, CDR2 YFSETQ. Trimming at V came to 5 bases and at J to 0 bases, leaving 7 bases not matched to a gene.

Turning to this clonotype: One end of the junction fails to match germline, which may point to a read error. This chain uses TRBV6-5 with TRBJ2-3; D is unresolved. The germline V gene has CDR1 MNHEY and CDR2 SVGAGI. The CDR3 extends over 18 amino acids. The CDR3 DNA follows: TGTGTCAGCAGTTACTCGTCGGTGGCCGAATTAAGCACAGATACGCAGTATTTT. It is translated as CVSSYSSVAELSTDTQYF.

This clonotype was detected only a few times. V is TRBV7-2 and J is TRBJ2-3; D assignment may be TRBD1 or TRBD2 (5 bases each). The CDR3 covers 13 residues. V lost 7 bases and J 6 bases, leaving 14 bases between the germline ends. Germline V CDR1 and CDR2: SGHTA, FQGNSA. CDR3 region: CASNPTRGDTQYF. The DNA of the CDR3 is TGTGCCAGCAACCCGACCCGGGGCGATACGCAGTATTTT.

Concerning this clonotype itself: The conserved final phenylalanine or tryptophan is absent from the CDR3, which likely points to a read error. Because the CDR3's place on the DNA is in doubt, the DNA is left out and the CDR3 is given as listed by TCRdb. The V gene is TRBV7-9, the J gene TRBJ2-1; the table names TRBD2, a call not compared with the DNA. The CDR3 is 15 residues long, counting both termini. CDR1 and CDR2 (germline): SEHNR, FQNEAQ (reference sequence). CDR3 sequence reads: CASSLEGTGGDEQFI.

Comment on this clonotype: The junction departs from germline at one end; a sequencing error may be responsible. V usage is TRBV28 and J usage is TRBJ2-2; the D gene is possibly TRBD1 (6 bases). This CDR3 spans 14 amino acids. CDR1 is MDHEN, CDR2 SYDVKM, per germline. The CDR3 DNA reads as TGCGCCAGCAGTGCAACAGGGAACGCCGGGGAGCTGTTTTTT. Residues: CASSATGNAGELFF. Full variable domain (remainder filled in from reference TRBV28 and TRBJ2-2): DVKVTQSSRYLVKRTGEKVFLECVQDMDHENMFWYRQDPGLGLRLIYFSYDVKMKEKGDIPEGYSVSREKKERFSLILESASTNQTSMYLCASSATGNAGELFFGEGSRLTVL.

This clonotype was counted a single time. J is TRBJ2-1 and V is TRBV5-5; 7 bases align to TRBD1. Germline CDR1 reads SGHKS; CDR2 reads YYEKEE (reference sequence). J gave up 1 base and V 0 bases, and 1 base lay outside the gene matches. The CDR3 consists of 15 residues. The CDR3 DNA reads TGTGCCAGCAGCTTGGAGGGACAGTCCTACAATGAGCAGTTCTTC. Encoded protein: CASSLEGQSYNEQFF.

The rearrangement joins TRBV29-1 to TRBJ2-3, with a tentative D call TRBD2 (6 bases). The CDR3 totals 15 residues. The germline V gene encodes CDR1 SQVTM and CDR2 ANQGSEA. The V and J ends lost 6 bases and 1 base respectively, with 17 bases between them. The chain's CDR3 is CSVQGLEGGTDTQYF. In nucleotides, the CDR3 is TGCAGCGTCCAAGGATTGGAGGGCGGCACAGATACGCAGTATTTT.

The chain combines TRBV20-1 with TRBJ1-1; 7 positions match TRBD1. The V gene end was trimmed by 0 bases and the J gene end by 4 bases; junction bases not matched to a gene: 8. The V gene's germline CDR1 is DFQATT and CDR2 SNEGSKA (reference sequence). The CDR3 runs 15 residues. The CDR3 DNA reads as TGCAGTGCTAGAGATTCCGAGGGGGCTAGCACTGAAGCTTTCTTT. Protein: CSARDSEGASTEAFF.

V usage is TRBV7-8 and J usage is TRBJ2-5; 9 bases are shared with TRBD1. The assigned J gene may be wrong: the sequence end matches TRBJ2-7 better. The CDR3 runs 15 residues. Germline CDR1 SGHVS, CDR2 FQNEAQ. The CDR3 is CASSPQGGQGYEQYF. As DNA, the CDR3 is TGTGCCAGCAGCCCCCAGGGGGGACAGGGCTACGAGCAGTACTTC.

This clonotype has more than one count but fewer than ten. This chain connects TRBV4-1 to TRBJ2-7; 8 bases agree with TRBD2. With 0 bases clipped from V and 1 base from J, the junction kept 5 bases outside the gene matches. Germline loops: CDR1 MGHRA, CDR2 YSYEKL. The CDR3 length is 16 residues. Written as DNA, the CDR3 is TGCGCCAGCAGCCAAGAGACAGGCGGGAGGTCCTACGAGCAGTACTTC. Translating it yields CASSQETGGRSYEQYF.

This chain links TRBV28 with TRBJ1-5; no clear D gene. V was cut by 3 bases and J by 3 bases, with 12 bases left in between. Germline V gene sequence: CDR1 MDHEN, CDR2 SYDVKM. This CDR3 is built from 15 residues. CDR3 sequence: CASSFRVIANQPQHF. The DNA of the CDR3 is TGTGCCAGCAGTTTCCGGGTTATTGCCAATCAGCCCCAGCATTTT.